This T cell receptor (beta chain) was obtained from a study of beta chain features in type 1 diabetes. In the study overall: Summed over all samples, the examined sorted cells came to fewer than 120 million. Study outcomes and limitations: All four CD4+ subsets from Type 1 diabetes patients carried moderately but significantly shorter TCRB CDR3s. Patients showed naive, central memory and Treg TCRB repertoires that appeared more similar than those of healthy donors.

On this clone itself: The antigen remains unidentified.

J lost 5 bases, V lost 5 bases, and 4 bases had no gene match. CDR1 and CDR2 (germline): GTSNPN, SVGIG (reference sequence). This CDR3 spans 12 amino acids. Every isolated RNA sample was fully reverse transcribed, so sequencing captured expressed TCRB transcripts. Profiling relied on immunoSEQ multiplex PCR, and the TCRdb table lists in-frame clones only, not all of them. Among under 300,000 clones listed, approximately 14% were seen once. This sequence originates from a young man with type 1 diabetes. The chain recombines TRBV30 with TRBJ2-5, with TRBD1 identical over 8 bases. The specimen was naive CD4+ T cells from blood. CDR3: CAWDRGYETQYF. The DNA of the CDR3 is TGTGCCTGGGACAGGGGCTATGAGACCCAGTACTTC.